The 17 T cell receptor beta chains listed next were all sequenced from one sample in a study of cytomegalovirus exposure and HLA in healthy donors. PCR amplification relied on 60 Vbeta primers (plus 13 Jbeta primers). Sequencing was performed with immunoSEQ multiplex PCR; in TCRdb, only in-frame clones are kept and a portion is missing. Among 60,000 to 70,000 clones listed, roughly 77% were seen once. What was sequenced was PBMCs. The receptors here all came from a woman aged 25 to 39 in good health and CMV-seronegative.

The rearrangement joins TRBV19 to TRBJ1-2; D remains ambiguous. V was pared by 8 bases and J by 0 bases, with 10 bases between. Germline values: CDR1 LNHDA, CDR2 SQIVND (reference sequence). This CDR3 region has 13 residues. The CDR3 DNA sequence: TGTGCCAGTTCCGGAGGGCCTAACTATGGCTACACCTTC. Its translation is CASSGGPNYGYTF.

This clone was seen a handful of times. J is TRBJ1-1 and V is TRBV6-4; 8 positions agree with TRBD1. Trimming cost V 6 bases and J 4 bases; bases outside gene matches: 7. This CDR3 is built from 14 residues. Germline V CDR1 and CDR2: MRHNA, SNTAGT. In DNA, the CDR3 is TGTGCCAGCAGAAGGACAGGGATCAGCACTGAAGCTTTCTTT. Its protein product is CASRRTGISTEAFF.

This clone appeared a few times. V and J are TRBV2 and TRBJ1-2, with D possibly TRBD1 on 6 matching bases. The V gene lost 1 base and the J gene lost 6 bases, with 15 bases spanning the gap. CDR1 SNHLY and CDR2 FYNNEI come from the germline V gene. This CDR3 has 15 amino acids. The CDR3: CASSEGLGGANGYTF. CDR3 coding DNA: TGTGCCAGCAGTGAAGGGTTAGGGGGGGCTAATGGCTACACCTTC.

The rearrangement joins TRBV14 to TRBJ2-5, with 7 nucleotides matching TRBD1. There are 18 residues in the CDR3. From germline, CDR1 is SGHDN and CDR2 FVKESK. Trimming took 1 base from V and 5 from J; bases not matched to a gene: 16. The CDR3 nucleotides read TGTGCCAGCAGCCAAGGGCTTCTTTCTTTAGGGGGCGGTGAGACCCAGTACTTC. Its translation: CASSQGLLSLGGGETQYF.

The V call is TRBV29-1, the J call TRBJ1-5; possible D gene TRBD1, 6 bases. V dropped 5 bases and J dropped 7 bases, with 15 bases sitting between them. CDR1 and CDR2 (germline): SQVTM, ANQGSEA. This CDR3 has 13 amino acids. The chain's CDR3 is CSVLQGSGQPQHF. The CDR3 DNA reads TGCAGCGTTCTACAGGGTTCAGGACAGCCCCAGCATTTT.

V usage is TRBV4-1 and J usage is TRBJ2-3, with 9 bases matching TRBD2. J lost 0 bases, V lost 0 bases, and 4 bases had no gene match. Germline CDR1 reads MGHRA; CDR2 reads YSYEKL. CDR3 length equals 17 residues. The CDR3 sequence is CASSQDGRGGSTDTQYF. The CDR3 DNA follows: TGCGCCAGCAGCCAAGATGGGCGGGGGGGTAGCACAGATACGCAGTATTTT.

The chain carries TRBV5-6 and TRBJ1-2; the match to TRBD1 covers 8 bases. With 3 bases clipped from V and 7 bases from J, the junction kept 14 bases outside the gene matches. The germline V gene encodes CDR1 SGHDT and CDR2 YYEEEE. CDR3 size: 16 residues. In DNA, the CDR3 is TGTGCCAGCAGCTCCGACTCGGCGGCAGGGGGCTCTGGCTACACCTTC. It translates to CASSSDSAAGGSGYTF.

The gene calls are TRBV6-5 and TRBJ1-1, with TRBD1 identical over 7 bases. Unmatched junction bases numbered 12, after V lost 11 bases and J lost 3 bases. Germline V gene lookup returns CDR1 MNHEY and CDR2 SVGAGI. The CDR3 covers 14 residues. The CDR3 region is CASRRDRVDTEAFF. The CDR3 DNA is TGTGCCTCGAGGCGCGACAGGGTGGACACTGAAGCTTTCTTT.

This clone was detected only a few times. This chain links TRBV16 with TRBJ1-1, with D unresolved. This CDR3 is 13 amino acids long. V was clipped by 4 bases and J by 1 base, with 7 bases between them. From germline, CDR1 is KGHSY and CDR2 FQNENV. CDR3 nucleotides: TGTGCCAGCAGCCCCTATAAGAACACTGAAGCTTTCTTT. It translates to CASSPYKNTEAFF.

This clone was seen only a few times. The chain employs TRBV5-1 and TRBJ2-3; 8 bases are a match to TRBD2. This CDR3 region has 14 residues. Losses at the gene ends were 2 bases for V and 4 bases for J; bases not matched to a gene: 3. The V gene's germline CDR1 is SGHRS and CDR2 YFSETQ. The CDR3 DNA reads TGCGCCAGCAGCTTTCGGGGGGGCCCAGATACGCAGTATTTT. It encodes CASSFRGGPDTQYF.

The rearrangement uses TRBV6-1 and TRBJ2-1, with 9 bases aligning to TRBD1. The length of the CDR3 is 13 residues. Germline V gene sequence: CDR1 MNHNS, CDR2 SASEGT. The CDR3 is CSHRDRVSNEQFF. CDR3 coding DNA: TGTTCCCACCGGGACAGGGTAAGCAATGAGCAGTTCTTC.

This clone occurred once. The chain combines TRBV2 with TRBJ2-1; 7 bases are a match to TRBD2. CDR1 SNHLY and CDR2 FYNNEI come from the germline V gene. This CDR3 has 15 amino acids. Trimming removed 8 bases from V and 8 bases from J; junction bases left unmatched: 15. The CDR3 DNA is TGTGCCAGCGCCCTGGGGCTAGCGGCGATCGATGAGCAGTTCTTC. It yields the protein CASALGLAAIDEQFF.

The chain recombines TRBV4-1 with TRBJ2-3; D is unresolved. The germline CDR1 and CDR2 sequences are MGHRA and YSYEKL. The CDR3 runs 11 residues. Trimming removed 8 bases from V and 3 bases from J, with 6 bases in between. The CDR3 reads CASSLTDTQYF. The CDR3 bases are TGCGCCAGCTCTCTGACAGATACGCAGTATTTT.

This clone was seen just once. This chain joins TRBV4-3 and TRBJ2-2; 7 positions agree with TRBD1. CDR3 length: 15 residues. V dropped 3 bases and J dropped 3; count of bases not matched to a gene: 4. Germline CDR1 is LGHNA and CDR2 is YSLEER. The CDR3: CASSQFDRDTGELFF. CDR3 bases: TGCGCCAGCAGCCAGTTTGACAGGGACACCGGGGAGCTGTTTTTT.

The chain employs TRBV7-8 and TRBJ2-7, with a tentative D call TRBD1 (7 bases). CDR3 length: 13 amino acids. CDR1 is SGHVS and CDR2 is FQNEAQ in the germline V gene. Trimming stripped 10 bases from V and 7 bases from J, with 20 bases between. CDR3 sequence reads: CAILTGQEGEQYF. The CDR3 bases are TGTGCCATCCTAACAGGACAGGAGGGGGAGCAGTACTTC.

This chain joins TRBV7-9 and TRBJ2-1; 9 nucleotides align to TRBD2. This CDR3 contains 15 residues. Trimming cost V 4 bases and J 7 bases; bases outside gene matches: 8. Per germline, CDR1 SEHNR and CDR2 FQNEAQ (reference sequence). CDR3 region: CASSWGLAGRNEQFF. The CDR3 coding sequence is TGTGCCAGCAGCTGGGGACTAGCAGGAAGGAATGAGCAGTTCTTC. Looking up the rest from reference TRBV7-9 and TRBJ2-1 gives the full variable domain: DTGVSQNPRHKITKRGQNVTFRCDPISEHNRLYWYRQTLGQGPEFLTYFQNEAQLEKSRLLSDRFSAERPKGSFSTLEIQRTEQGDSAMYLCASSWGLAGRNEQFFGPGTRLTVL.

This clone has a handful of counts. The genes are TRBV29-1 and TRBJ2-3; 7 positions match TRBD1. This CDR3 has 12 amino acids. V was pared by 3 bases and J by 9 bases, with 6 bases of the junction left unmatched. CDR1 is SQVTM, CDR2 ANQGSEA, per germline. CDR3 DNA sequence: TGCAGCGTTGACGTGGAGACAGGGACGCAGTATTTT. Protein: CSVDVETGTQYF.